Listed below are T cell receptor beta chains from one sample, sequenced in a study of glioma-infiltrating T cells. TCRdb reprocessed the multiplex PCR reads with MiXCR, giving one entry per CDR3 protein. The repertoire consists of fewer than 200,000 distinct CDR3 sequences, with about 40% occurring once and the leading ten covering 4% to 6.5%. The sample consisted of glioma tissue, nonneoplastic brain tissue, or PBMCs (not recorded which). The source is a human donor with low-grade glioma or glioblastoma, undergoing nonglioma brain surgery, or in good health (not recorded which). The CDR3 runs from the conserved cysteine through the conserved F or W. The size field is filled for only some rows; it gives once, few, many or a size class.

cdr3_length clone_size v_call cdr3_aa
13 many TRBV20-1 CSAASLNPNIQYF
16 NA TRBV11-1 CASSQGLAEEYNEQFF
11 few TRBV29-1 CSAFEGNEQFF
14 NA TRBV6-2/TRBV6-3 CASSGSGTQRQLYF
15 few TRBV19 CASSPQREVGGELFF
14 many TRBV20-1 CSASPSGIGNEQFF
16 NA TRBV4-1 CASRQERDRPGNTIYF
15 many TRBV7-2 CASSLDRNSNQPQHF
14 NA TRBV4-1 CSSSQPLQGDEQYF
16 NA TRBV7-2 CASSLVGLAGSNEQFF
16 NA TRBV11-2 CASSEWIPSGANVLTF
11 many TRBV2 CASSGMDRTFF